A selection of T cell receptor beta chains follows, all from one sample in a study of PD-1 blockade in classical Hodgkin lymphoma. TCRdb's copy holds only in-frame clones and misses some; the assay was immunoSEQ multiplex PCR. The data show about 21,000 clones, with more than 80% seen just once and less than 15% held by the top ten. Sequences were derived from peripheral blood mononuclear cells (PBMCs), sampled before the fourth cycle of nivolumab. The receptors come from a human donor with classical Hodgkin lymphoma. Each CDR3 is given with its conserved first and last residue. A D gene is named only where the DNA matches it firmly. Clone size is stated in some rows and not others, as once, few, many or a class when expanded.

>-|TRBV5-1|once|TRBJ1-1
TGCGCCAGCAGCTTAAGACTGAACACTGAAGCTTTCTTT
CASSLRLNTEAFF
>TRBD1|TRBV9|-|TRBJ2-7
TGTGCCAGCAGCGCCTCCCGGGACAGGGGTATACGCGAGCAGTACTTC
CASSASRDRGIREQYF
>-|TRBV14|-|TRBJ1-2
TGTGCCAGCAGCCAAGCAGGGTTTATCCCGGTCCCGGGGGATGGCTACACCTTC
CASSQAGFIPVPGDGYTF
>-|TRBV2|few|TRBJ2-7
TGTGCCAGCACAGGCCGGGACATTTTCTACGAGCAGTACTTC
CASTGRDIFYEQYF
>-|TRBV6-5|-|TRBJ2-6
TGTGCCAGCAGCCATCTGACGCTCAGGGCCAACGTCCTGACTTTC
CASSHLTLRANVLTF
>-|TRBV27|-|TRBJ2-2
TGTGCCAGCAGTTTTTCCTCACCGAGTGTCGCCGGGGAGCTGTTTTTT
CASSFSSPSVAGELFF
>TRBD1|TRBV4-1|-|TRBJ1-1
TGCGCCAGCAGCCAAGATCAGGGGGCAAAAGCTTTCTTT
CASSQDQGAKAFF
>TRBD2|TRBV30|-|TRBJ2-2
TGTGCCTGGAGTTGGCTAGCGGGACGAACCGGGGAGCTGTTTTTT
CAWSWLAGRTGELFF
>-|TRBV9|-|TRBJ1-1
TGTGCCAGCAGCGGTAGAGGGGGAGAGACTGAAGCTTTCTTT
CASSGRGGETEAFF
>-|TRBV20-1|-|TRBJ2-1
TGCAGTGCTAGAGTGGGAAATGAGCAGTTCTTC
CSARVGNEQFF
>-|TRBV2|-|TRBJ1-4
TGTGCCAGCAGTGAAGCGCTGTCTTCGAGAACTAATGAAAAACTGTTTTTT
CASSEALSSRTNEKLFF
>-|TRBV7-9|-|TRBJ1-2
TGTGCCAGCAGCACCCGGGACCGATCTAACTATGGCTACACCTTC
CASSTRDRSNYGYTF
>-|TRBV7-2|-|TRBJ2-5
TGTGCCAGCAGCCGAAGAGAGACCCAGTACTTC
CASSRRETQYF
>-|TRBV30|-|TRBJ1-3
TGTGCCTGGACCCGAGACGGAACTGGAAACACCATATATTTT
CAWTRDGTGNTIYF
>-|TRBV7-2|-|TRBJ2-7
TGTGCCAGCACGCGGTGGGGGGTGCAGCCCTACTACGAGCAGTACTTC
CASTRWGVQPYYEQYF
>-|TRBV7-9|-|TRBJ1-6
TGTGCCAGCAGCTTAGAGGGGAATTCACCCCTCCACTTT
CASSLEGNSPLHF
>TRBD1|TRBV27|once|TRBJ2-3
TGTGCCAGCAGTCCACGACAGGGAACAGATACGCAGTATTTT
CASSPRQGTDTQYF
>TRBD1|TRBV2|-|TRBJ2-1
TGTGCCAGCAGCCGGACAGGGGATAATGAGCAGTTCTTC
CASSRTGDNEQFF
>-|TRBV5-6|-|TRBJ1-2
TGTGCCAGCAGCTCCCGGTTTGGCTACACCTTC
CASSSRFGYTF
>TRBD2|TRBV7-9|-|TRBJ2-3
TGTGCCAGCAGCTTAGCGGCTGGACTAGCGCAGAACCGAGATACGCAGTATTTT
CASSLAAGLAQNRDTQYF
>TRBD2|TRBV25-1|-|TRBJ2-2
TGTGCCAGCAGTTCACCGGGAGGGTCGACGGGGGAGCTGTTTTTT
CASSSPGGSTGELFF
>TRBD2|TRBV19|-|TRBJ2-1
TGTGCCAGTAAGGGTAGCGGGGACTCCTTCTACAATGAGCAGTTCTTC
CASKGSGDSFYNEQFF
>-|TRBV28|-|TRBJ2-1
TGTGCCAGCAGTTTTACGCTAGGCTCCTACAATGAGCAGTTCTTC
CASSFTLGSYNEQFF
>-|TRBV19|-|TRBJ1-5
TGTGCCAGTAGTAGCAGAGCCAAACAGGCGCTCCTCCCTCTTAGCAATCAGCCCCAGCATTTT
CASSSRAKQALLPLSNQPQHF
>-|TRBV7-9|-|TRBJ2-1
TGTGCCAGCAGCGGATATTCCGACAGTTTTTCCAACTCCTACAATGAGCAGTTCTTC
CASSGYSDSFSNSYNEQFF
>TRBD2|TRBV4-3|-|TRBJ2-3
TGCGCCAGCAGCCAAGATTATCGGCGGGAGGTCACAGATACGCAGTATTTT
CASSQDYRREVTDTQYF
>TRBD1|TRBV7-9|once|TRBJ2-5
TGTGCCAGCAGCAATGACAGGGATAGGGAGACCCAGTACTTC
CASSNDRDRETQYF
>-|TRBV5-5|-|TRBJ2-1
TGTGCCAGCAGCTTGGGGACTATTAATGAGCAGTTCTTC
CASSLGTINEQFF
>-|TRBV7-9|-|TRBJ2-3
TGTGCCAGCAGCTTTCGGCAGGGAACAGATACGCAGTATTTT
CASSFRQGTDTQYF
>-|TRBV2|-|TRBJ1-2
TGTGCCAGCAGTGCATGGTCCAACCCTTCTTATGGCTACACCTTC
CASSAWSNPSYGYTF
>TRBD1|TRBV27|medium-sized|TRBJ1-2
TGTGCCAGCAGTCGGACAGGGGGGAGAGGCTACACCTTC
CASSRTGGRGYTF
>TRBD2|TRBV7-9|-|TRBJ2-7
TGTGCCAGCAGCCCTGGACTAGCGGGGGGAAATTCCTACGAGCAGTACTTC
CASSPGLAGGNSYEQYF
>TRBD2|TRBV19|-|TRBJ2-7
TGTGCCAGTAGTCCCGGACTAGTTTACGAGCAGTACTTC
CASSPGLVYEQYF
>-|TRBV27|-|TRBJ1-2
TGTGCCAGCAGTTTGACCCCTCTCTATGGCTACACCTTC
CASSLTPLYGYTF
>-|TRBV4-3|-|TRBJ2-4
TGCGCCAGCAGCCAAGATTCGTCAGGCGGGGCCAAAAACATTCAGTACTTC
CASSQDSSGGAKNIQYF
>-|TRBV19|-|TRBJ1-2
TGTGCCAGTAGTATAGATGCGGGGGACAACTATGGCTACACCTTC
CASSIDAGDNYGYTF
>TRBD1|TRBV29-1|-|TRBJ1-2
TGCAGCGTTGAAGATCTTAGGACAGGGTCCCCTCTCTATGGCTACACCTTC
CSVEDLRTGSPLYGYTF
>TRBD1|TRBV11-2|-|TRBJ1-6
TGTGCCAGCAGCACAGGACAGGGTCACTCACCCCTCCACTTT
CASSTGQGHSPLHF
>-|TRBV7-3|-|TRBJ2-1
TGTGCCAGCAGCGCCGCGGATAGGCACAATGAGCAGTTCTTC
CASSAADRHNEQFF
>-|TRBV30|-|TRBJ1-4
TGTGCCTGGAGTGTTGGGGGCCCTAATGAAAAACTGTTTTTT
CAWSVGGPNEKLFF
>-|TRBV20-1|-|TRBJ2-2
TGCAGTGCTAGACAGACCGGGGAGCTGTTTTTT
CSARQTGELFF